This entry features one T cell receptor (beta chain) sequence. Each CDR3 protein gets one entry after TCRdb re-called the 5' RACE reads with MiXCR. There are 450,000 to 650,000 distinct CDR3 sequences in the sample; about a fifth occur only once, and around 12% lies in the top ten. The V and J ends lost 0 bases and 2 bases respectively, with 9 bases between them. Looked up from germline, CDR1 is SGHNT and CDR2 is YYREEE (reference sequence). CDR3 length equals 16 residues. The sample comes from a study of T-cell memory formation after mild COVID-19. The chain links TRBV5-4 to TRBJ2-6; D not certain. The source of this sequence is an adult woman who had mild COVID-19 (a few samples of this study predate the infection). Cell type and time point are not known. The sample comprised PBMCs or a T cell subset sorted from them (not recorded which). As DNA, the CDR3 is TGTGCCAGCAGCTTGGTCGCCTTCACTGGGGCCAACGTCCTGACTTTC. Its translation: CASSLVAFTGANVLTF. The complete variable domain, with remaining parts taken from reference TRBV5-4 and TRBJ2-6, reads ETGVTQSPTHLIKTRGQQVTLRCSSQSGHNTVSWYQQALGQGPQFIFQYYREEENGRGNFPPRFSGLQFPNYSSELNVNALELDDSALYLCASSLVAFTGANVLTFGAGSRLTVL.